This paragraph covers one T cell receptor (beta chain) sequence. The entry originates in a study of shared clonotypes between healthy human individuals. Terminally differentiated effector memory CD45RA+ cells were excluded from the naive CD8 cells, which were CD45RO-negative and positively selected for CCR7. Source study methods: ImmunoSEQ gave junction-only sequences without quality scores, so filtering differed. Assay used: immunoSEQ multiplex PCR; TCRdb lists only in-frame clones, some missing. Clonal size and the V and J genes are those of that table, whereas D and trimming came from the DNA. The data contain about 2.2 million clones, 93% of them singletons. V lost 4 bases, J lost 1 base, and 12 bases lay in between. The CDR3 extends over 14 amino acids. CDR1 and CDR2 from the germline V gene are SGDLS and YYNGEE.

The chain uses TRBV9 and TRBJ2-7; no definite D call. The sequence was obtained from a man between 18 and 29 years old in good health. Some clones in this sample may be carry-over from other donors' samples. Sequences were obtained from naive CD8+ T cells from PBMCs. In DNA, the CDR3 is TGTGCCAGCAGCCCAGCCACCCCATCCTACGAGCAGTACTTC. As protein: CASSPATPSYEQYF.